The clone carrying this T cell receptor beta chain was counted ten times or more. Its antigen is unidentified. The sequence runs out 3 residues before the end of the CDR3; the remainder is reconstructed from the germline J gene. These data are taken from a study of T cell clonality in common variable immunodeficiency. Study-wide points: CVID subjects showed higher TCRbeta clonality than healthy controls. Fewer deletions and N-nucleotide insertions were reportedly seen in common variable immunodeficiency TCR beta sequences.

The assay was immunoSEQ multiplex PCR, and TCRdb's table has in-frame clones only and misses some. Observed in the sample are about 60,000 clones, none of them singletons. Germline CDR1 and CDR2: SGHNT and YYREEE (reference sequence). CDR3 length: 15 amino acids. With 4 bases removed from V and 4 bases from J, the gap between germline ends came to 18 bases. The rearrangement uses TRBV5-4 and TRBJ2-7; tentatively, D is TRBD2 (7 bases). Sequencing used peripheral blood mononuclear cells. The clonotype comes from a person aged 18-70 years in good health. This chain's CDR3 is CASSATSRGPYEQYF. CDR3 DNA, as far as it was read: TGTGCCAGCAGCGCGACTAGCAGGGGCCCTTACGAG.